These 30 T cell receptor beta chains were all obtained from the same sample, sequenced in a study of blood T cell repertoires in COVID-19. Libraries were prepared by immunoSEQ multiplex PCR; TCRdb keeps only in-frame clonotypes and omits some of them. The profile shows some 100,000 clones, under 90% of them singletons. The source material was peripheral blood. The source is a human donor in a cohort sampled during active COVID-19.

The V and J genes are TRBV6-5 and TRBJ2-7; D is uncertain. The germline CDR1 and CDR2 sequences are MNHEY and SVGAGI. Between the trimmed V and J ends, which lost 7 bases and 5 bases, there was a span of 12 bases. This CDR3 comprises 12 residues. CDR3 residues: CASTGSGDEQYF. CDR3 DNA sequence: TGTGCCAGCACCGGGTCTGGCGACGAGCAGTACTTC.

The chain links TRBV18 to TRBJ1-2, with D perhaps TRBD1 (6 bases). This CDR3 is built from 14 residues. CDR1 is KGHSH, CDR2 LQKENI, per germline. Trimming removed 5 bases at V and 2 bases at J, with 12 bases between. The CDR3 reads CASSSGGENYGYTF. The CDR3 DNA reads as TGTGCCAGCTCATCTGGGGGCGAAAACTATGGCTACACCTTC. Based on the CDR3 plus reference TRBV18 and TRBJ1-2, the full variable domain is NAGVMQNPRHLVRRRGQEARLRCSPMKGHSHVYWYRQLPEEGLKFMVYLQKENIIDESGMPKERFSAEFPKEGPSILRIQQVVRGDSAAYFCASSSGGENYGYTFGSGTRLTVV.

The chain's CDR3 is CASSIGAGLSPLHF. As DNA, the CDR3 is TGTGCCAGTAGTATAGGCGCAGGGCTTTCACCCCTCCACTTT. The rearrangement joins TRBV19 to TRBJ1-6; D possibly corresponds to TRBD1 (5 bases). Germline V gives CDR1 LNHDA, CDR2 SQIVND (reference sequence). The CDR3 extends over 14 amino acids. Trimming stripped 1 base from V and 9 bases from J, with 10 bases between. Looking up the rest from reference TRBV19 and TRBJ1-6 gives the full variable domain: DGGITQSPKYLFRKEGQNVTLSCEQNLNHDAMYWYRQDPGQGLRLIYYSQIVNDFQKGDIAEGYSVSREKKESFPLTVTSAQKNPTAFYLCASSIGAGLSPLHFGNGTRLTVT.

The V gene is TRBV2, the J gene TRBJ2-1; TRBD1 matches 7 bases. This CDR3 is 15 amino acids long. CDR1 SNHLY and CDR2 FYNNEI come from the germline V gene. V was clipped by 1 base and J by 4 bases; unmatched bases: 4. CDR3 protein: CASSEEGTEYNEQFF. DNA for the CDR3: TGTGCCAGCAGTGAAGAGGGGACAGAGTACAATGAGCAGTTCTTC.

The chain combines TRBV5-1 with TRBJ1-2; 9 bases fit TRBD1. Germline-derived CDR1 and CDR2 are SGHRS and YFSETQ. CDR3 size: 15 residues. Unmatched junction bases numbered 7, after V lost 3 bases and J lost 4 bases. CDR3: CASSSHGDRAYGYTF. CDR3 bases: TGCGCCAGCAGCTCGCACGGGGACAGGGCCTATGGCTACACCTTC.

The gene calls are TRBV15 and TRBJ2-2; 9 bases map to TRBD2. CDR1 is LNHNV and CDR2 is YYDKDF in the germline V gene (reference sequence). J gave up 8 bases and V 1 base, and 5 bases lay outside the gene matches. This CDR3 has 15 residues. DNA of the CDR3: TGTGCCACCAGCAGAGCGCCTAGCGGGAAGGGGGAGCTGTTTTTT. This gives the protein CATSRAPSGKGELFF.

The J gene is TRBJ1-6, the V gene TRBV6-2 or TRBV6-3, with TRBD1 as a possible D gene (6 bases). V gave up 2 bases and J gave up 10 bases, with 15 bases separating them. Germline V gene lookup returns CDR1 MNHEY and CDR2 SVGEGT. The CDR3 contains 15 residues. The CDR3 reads CASSYIRPGDSPLHF. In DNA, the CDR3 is TGTGCCAGCAGTTACATCCGGCCAGGGGACTCACCCCTCCACTTT.

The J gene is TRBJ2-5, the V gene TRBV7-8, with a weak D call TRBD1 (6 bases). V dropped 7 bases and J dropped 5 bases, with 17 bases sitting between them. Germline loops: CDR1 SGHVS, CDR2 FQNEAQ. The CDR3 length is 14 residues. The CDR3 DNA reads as TGTGCCAGCATCCCCAACAGGGTAGGGGAGACCCAGTACTTC. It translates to CASIPNRVGETQYF.

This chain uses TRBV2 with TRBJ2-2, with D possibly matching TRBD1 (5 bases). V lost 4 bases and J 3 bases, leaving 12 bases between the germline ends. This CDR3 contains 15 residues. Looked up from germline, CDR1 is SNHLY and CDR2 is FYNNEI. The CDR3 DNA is TGTGCCAGCAGTGGGGGCACTTTGCACACCGGGGAGCTGTTTTTT. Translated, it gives CASSGGTLHTGELFF.

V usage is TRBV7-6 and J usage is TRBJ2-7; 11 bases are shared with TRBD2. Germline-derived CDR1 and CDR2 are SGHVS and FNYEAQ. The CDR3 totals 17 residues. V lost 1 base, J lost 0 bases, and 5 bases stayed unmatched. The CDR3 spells CASSLVGSGGGSYEQYF. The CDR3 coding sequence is TGTGCCAGCAGCTTAGTAGGTAGCGGGGGGGGCTCCTACGAGCAGTACTTC. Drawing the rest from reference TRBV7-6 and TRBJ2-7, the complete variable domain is GAGVSQSPRYKVTKRGQDVALRCDPISGHVSLYWYRQALGQGPEFLTYFNYEAQQDKSGLPNDRFSAERPEGSISTLTIQRTEQRDSAMYRCASSLVGSGGGSYEQYFGPGTRLTVT.

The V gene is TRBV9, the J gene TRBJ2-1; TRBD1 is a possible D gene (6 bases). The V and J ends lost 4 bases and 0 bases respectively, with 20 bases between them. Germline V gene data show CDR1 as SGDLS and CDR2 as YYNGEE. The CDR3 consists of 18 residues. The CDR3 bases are TGTGCCAGCAGCTTTCCCCTAGAGGGGGATCCCTCCTACAATGAGCAGTTCTTC. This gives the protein CASSFPLEGDPSYNEQFF. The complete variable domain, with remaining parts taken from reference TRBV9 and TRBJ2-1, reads DSGVTQTPKHLITATGQRVTLRCSPRSGDLSVYWYQQSLDQGLQFLIQYYNGEERAKGNILERFSAQQFPDLHSELNLSSLELGDSALYFCASSFPLEGDPSYNEQFFGPGTRLTVL.

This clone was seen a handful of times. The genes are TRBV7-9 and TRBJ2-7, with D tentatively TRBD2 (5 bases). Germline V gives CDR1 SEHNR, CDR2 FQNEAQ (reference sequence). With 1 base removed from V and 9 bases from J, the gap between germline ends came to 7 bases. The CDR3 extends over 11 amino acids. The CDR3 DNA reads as TGTGCCAGCAGCTTAGAGAGCGGGCAGTACTTC. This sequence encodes CASSLESGQYF. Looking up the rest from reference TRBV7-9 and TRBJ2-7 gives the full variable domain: DTGVSQNPRHKITKRGQNVTFRCDPISEHNRLYWYRQTLGQGPEFLTYFQNEAQLEKSRLLSDRFSAERPKGSFSTLEIQRTEQGDSAMYLCASSLESGQYFGPGTRLTVT.

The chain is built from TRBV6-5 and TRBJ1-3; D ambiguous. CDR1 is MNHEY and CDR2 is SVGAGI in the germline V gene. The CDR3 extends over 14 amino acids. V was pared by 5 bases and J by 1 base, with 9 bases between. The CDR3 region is CASSLSLSGNTIYF. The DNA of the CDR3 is TGTGCCAGCAGTCTCTCTCTATCTGGAAACACCATATATTTT.

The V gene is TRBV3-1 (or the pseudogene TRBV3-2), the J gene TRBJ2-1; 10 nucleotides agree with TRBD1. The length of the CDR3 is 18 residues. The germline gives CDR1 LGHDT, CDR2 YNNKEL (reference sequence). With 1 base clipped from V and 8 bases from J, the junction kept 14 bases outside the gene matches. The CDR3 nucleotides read TGTGCCAGCAGCCAAGTCGGGACAGGGGCTATTAGGGGCGATGAGCAGTTCTTC. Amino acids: CASSQVGTGAIRGDEQFF.

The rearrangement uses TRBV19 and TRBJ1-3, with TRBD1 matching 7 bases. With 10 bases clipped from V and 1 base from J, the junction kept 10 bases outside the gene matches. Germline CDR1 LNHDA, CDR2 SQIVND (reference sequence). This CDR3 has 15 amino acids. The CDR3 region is CATLDPTGSGNTIYF. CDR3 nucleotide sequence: TGTGCCACCCTGGACCCGACAGGGTCTGGAAACACCATATATTTT.

CDR3 DNA sequence: TGCGCCAGCAGCGCCAGCCGGGACTCCCCTCTTCAGACCCAGTACTTC. This codes for CASSASRDSPLQTQYF. The V call is TRBV5-1, the J call TRBJ2-5; maybe TRBD2 (6 bases). The CDR3 length is 16 residues. Germline V lookup: CDR1 SGHRS, CDR2 YFSETQ. Deletions cut 4 bases from V and 6 bases from J, with 22 bases between.

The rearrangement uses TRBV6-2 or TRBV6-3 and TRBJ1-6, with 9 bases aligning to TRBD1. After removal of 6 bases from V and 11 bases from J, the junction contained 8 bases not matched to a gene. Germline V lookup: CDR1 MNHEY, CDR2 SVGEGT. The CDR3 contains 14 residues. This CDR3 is CASSNSGTGPPLHF. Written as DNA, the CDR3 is TGTGCCAGCAGCAACTCCGGGACAGGGCCACCCCTCCACTTT.

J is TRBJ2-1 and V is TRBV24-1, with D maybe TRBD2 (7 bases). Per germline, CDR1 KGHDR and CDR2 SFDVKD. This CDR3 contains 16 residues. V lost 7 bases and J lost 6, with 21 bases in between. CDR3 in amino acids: CATRGAPSGIGNEQFF. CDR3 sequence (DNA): TGTGCCACCAGGGGGGCCCCAAGCGGGATTGGCAATGAGCAGTTCTTC.

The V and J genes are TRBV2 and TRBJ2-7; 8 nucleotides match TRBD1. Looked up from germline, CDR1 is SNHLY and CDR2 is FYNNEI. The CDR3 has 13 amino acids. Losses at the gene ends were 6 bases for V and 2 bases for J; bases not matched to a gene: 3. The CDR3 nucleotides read TGTGCCAGCAGGAACAGGGGGACCTACGAGCAGTACTTC. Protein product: CASRNRGTYEQYF.

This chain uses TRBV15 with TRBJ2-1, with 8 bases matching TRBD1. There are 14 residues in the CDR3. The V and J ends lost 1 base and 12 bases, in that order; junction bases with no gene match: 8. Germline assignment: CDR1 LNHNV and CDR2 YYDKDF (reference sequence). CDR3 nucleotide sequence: TGTGCCACCAGCAGAGGGGGATCACAGGGGGTGCAGTTCTTC. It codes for CATSRGGSQGVQFF.

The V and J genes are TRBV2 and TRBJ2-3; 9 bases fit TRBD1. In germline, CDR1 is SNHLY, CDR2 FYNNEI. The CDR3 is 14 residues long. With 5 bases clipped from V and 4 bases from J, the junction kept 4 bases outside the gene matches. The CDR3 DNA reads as TGTGCCAGCAGTTGGGACAGGGTATCAGATACGCAGTATTTT. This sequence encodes CASSWDRVSDTQYF.

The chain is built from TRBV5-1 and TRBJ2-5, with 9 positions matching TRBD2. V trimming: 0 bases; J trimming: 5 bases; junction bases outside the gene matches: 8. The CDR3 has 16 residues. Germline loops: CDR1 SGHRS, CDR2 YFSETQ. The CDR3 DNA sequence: TGCGCCAGCAGCTTGGCGGCGGGGGGGCCGCAGGAGACCCAGTACTTC. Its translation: CASSLAAGGPQETQYF.

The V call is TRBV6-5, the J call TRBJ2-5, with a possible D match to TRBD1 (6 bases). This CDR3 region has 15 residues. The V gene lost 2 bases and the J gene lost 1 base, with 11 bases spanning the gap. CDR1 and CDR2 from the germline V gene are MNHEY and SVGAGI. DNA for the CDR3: TGTGCCAGCAGTTACCGGGGACACCGCCAAGAGACCCAGTACTTC. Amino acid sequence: CASSYRGHRQETQYF.

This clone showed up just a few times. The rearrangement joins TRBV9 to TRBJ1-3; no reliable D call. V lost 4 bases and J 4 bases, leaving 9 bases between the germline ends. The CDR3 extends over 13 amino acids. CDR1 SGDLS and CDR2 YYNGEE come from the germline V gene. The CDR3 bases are TGTGCCAGCAGCCCCCCCCAGGGAAACACCATATATTTT. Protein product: CASSPPQGNTIYF.

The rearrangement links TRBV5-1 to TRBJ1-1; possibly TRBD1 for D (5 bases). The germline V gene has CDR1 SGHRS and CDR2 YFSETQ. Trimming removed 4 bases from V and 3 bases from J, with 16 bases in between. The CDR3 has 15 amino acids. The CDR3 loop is CASSPGGAGDTEAFF. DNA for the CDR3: TGCGCCAGCAGCCCAGGCGGGGCGGGGGACACTGAAGCTTTCTTT.

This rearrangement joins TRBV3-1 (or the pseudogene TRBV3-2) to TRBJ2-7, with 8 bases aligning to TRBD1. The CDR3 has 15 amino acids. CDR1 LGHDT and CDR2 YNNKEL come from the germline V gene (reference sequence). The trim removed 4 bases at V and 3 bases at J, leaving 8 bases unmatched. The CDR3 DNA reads TGTGCCAGCAGCCCAGGGACAGGCCTGATCTACGAGCAGTACTTC. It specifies CASSPGTGLIYEQYF.

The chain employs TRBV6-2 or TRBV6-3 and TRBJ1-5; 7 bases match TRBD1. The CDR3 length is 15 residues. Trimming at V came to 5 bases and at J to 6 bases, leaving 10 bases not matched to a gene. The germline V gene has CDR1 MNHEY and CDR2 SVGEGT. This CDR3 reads CASSTGTVVVQPQHF. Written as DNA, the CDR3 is TGTGCCAGCAGTACCGGGACAGTTGTGGTTCAGCCCCAGCATTTT.

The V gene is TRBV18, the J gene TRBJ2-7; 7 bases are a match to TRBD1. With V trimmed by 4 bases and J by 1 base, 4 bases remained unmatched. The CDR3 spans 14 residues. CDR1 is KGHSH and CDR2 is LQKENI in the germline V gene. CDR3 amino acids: CASSRPGQSYEQYF. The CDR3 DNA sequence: TGTGCCAGCTCACGACCGGGACAGTCCTACGAGCAGTACTTC.

Written as DNA, the CDR3 is TGTGCCAGCAGTCCCCAGAACACCTACGAGCAGTACTTC. Protein product: CASSPQNTYEQYF. The V and J genes are TRBV12-3 or TRBV12-4 and TRBJ2-7; no clear D gene. There are 13 residues in the CDR3. Trimming removed 5 bases at V and 2 bases at J, with 10 bases between.

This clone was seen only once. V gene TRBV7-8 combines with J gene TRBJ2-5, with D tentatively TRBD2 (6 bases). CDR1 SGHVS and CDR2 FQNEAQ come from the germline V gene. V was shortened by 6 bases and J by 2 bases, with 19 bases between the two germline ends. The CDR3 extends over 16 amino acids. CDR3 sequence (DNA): TGTGCCAGCAGGATTACTAGCCAGCCCTCTCAAGAGACCCAGTACTTC. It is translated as CASRITSQPSQETQYF. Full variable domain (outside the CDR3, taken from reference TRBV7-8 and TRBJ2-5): GAGVSQSPRYKVAKRGQDVALRCDPISGHVSLFWYQQALGQGPEFLTYFQNEAQLDKSGLPSDRFFAERPEGSVSTLKIQRTQQEDSAVYLCASRITSQPSQETQYFGPGTRLLVL.